This note documents a single TCR beta chain sequence. Antigen: not known. This CDR3 has 13 residues. Germline CDR1 is SEHNR and CDR2 is FQNEAQ (reference sequence). V was shortened by 6 bases and J by 5 bases, with 13 bases between the two germline ends. Sequencing was done on patients that had shown CD8+CD57+ cell expansion by flow cytometry. This sample is part of a study of CD8+CD57+ T cells in acquired aplastic anemia. For the study at large: When averaged, DNA from sorted CD4+ and CD8+ cells came to approximately 3 ug.

For CDR3 and TCR beta VDJ profiling, genomic DNA was the template used. TCRdb recomputed calls from the reads with MiXCR, one row per CDR3 protein. The sample shows 150,000 to 200,000 distinct CDR3 sequences, around half of them seen only once. Study-level results: Patients and controls shared 25 to 30 CD8+ CDR3 sequences.

The sequencing sample was made of sorted CD4+, CD8+, or CD8+CD57+ T cells (not recorded which) from PBMCs. The clonotype comes from a human donor with aplastic anemia. J is TRBJ1-2 and V is TRBV7-9, with no clear D. The CDR3 region is CASSSPGFYGYTF. CDR3 DNA sequence: TGTGCCAGCAGTTCCCCTGGGTTTTATGGCTACACCTTC.